A single sample is the source of the 25 T cell receptor beta chains below, sequenced in a study of blood T cell repertoires in COVID-19. Profiled with immunoSEQ multiplex PCR; TCRdb holds only in-frame clones, not every one. The table records approximately 150,000 clones, over 70% of them present only once. The sample was PBMCs or T cells enriched from blood (not recorded which). Receptor source: a man in his 60s who had recovered from COVID-19.

In this sample, this clone turned up a few times. The rearrangement uses TRBV15 and TRBJ2-2; perhaps TRBD1 as D (6 bases). The ends were cut back, 6 bases at V and 0 bases at J, with 11 bases in the middle. Germline CDR1 and CDR2: LNHNV and YYDKDF (reference sequence). The CDR3 length is 15 residues. In DNA, the CDR3 is TGTGCCACCAGTGGTGGACAGACGAACACCGGGGAGCTGTTTTTT. Its protein product is CATSGGQTNTGELFF.

The rearrangement links TRBV1 to TRBJ2-1; the table's D call, TRBD2, was not checked against the DNA. TRBV1 is deemed a pseudogene. The CDR3 length is 16 residues. CDR3 sequence: CTSSQRTRSSYNEQFF. The CDR3 nucleotides read TGCACCAGCAGCCAAAGGACTAGGAGCTCCTACAATGAGCAGTTCTTC.

V is TRBV5-8 and J is TRBJ2-1; 10 bases agree with TRBD2. V lost 5 bases and J lost 5; bases outside the gene matches: 7. CDR1 is SGHTS and CDR2 is YDEGEE in the germline V gene. The CDR3 is made up of 15 amino acids. The CDR3 coding sequence is TGTGCCAGCAGTCGGTCTAGCGGGGGAAACAATGAGCAGTTCTTC. This translates into CASSRSSGGNNEQFF.

This clone was recorded only once. The chain links TRBV7-9 to TRBJ1-3; the D is unclear. The CDR3 runs to 12 residues. CDR1 and CDR2 (germline): SEHNR, FQNEAQ (reference sequence). Trimming removed 6 bases from V and 4 bases from J, with 7 bases in between. The CDR3 loop is CASRITGNTIYF. The CDR3 DNA sequence: TGTGCCAGCAGAATAACAGGAAACACCATATATTTT.

The chain couples TRBV5-1 to TRBJ1-4; D is ambiguous. The CDR3 is made up of 14 amino acids. Germline V gene sequence: CDR1 SGHRS, CDR2 YFSETQ. Trimming stripped 1 base from V and 8 bases from J, with 12 bases between. This chain's CDR3 is CASSLTGRGEKLFF. CDR3 sequence (DNA): TGCGCCAGCAGCTTGACGGGGAGAGGAGAAAAACTGTTTTTT.

The rearrangement links TRBV10-3 to TRBJ2-2; 10 nucleotides align to TRBD2. The CDR3 extends over 18 amino acids. Looked up from germline, CDR1 is ENHRY and CDR2 is SYGVKD. The V and J ends lost 8 bases and 0 bases, in that order; junction bases with no gene match: 12. The CDR3 loop reads CAIGIAGTSATNTGELFF. Here the CDR3 DNA reads TGTGCCATCGGGATAGCCGGGACTAGCGCCACGAACACCGGGGAGCTGTTTTTT.

The CDR3, as DNA: TGTGCCTGGAGTCCTCGGAGGGGCTCCTACAATGAGCAGTTCTTC. Protein: CAWSPRRGSYNEQFF. This chain links TRBV30 with TRBJ2-1; D might be TRBD2 (6 bases). The germline gives CDR1 GTSNPN, CDR2 SVGIG (reference sequence). This CDR3 comprises 15 residues. V was shortened by 2 bases and J by 0 bases, with 11 bases between the two germline ends.

This chain links TRBV29-1 with TRBJ2-1, with D unclear. The CDR3 runs to 11 residues. CDR1 and CDR2 (germline): SQVTM, ANQGSEA. V was pared by 2 bases and J by 9 bases, with 8 bases between. CDR3 sequence (DNA): TGCAGCGTTGAAAGAGGTAGTGAGCAGTTCTTC. It specifies CSVERGSEQFF.

V gene TRBV6-5 combines with J gene TRBJ1-5; D remains ambiguous. Germline CDR1 reads MNHEY; CDR2 reads SVGAGI. Trimming pared 0 bases from V and 7 bases from J, leaving 10 bases between. The CDR3 has 14 residues. For the CDR3, the DNA is TGTGCCAGCAGTTACTCGAGAGATGTGCAGCCCCAGCATTTT. Amino acid sequence: CASSYSRDVQPQHF.

This clone was counted once. The chain uses TRBV10-3 and TRBJ1-2, with TRBD1 identical over 8 bases. J lost 5 bases, V lost 2 bases, and 7 bases had no gene match. Germline CDR1 and CDR2: ENHRY and SYGVKD. The length of the CDR3 is 15 residues. The CDR3 DNA follows: TGTGCCATCAGTGAGACCGGGACAGGAGCGTATGGCTACACCTTC. Its translation: CAISETGTGAYGYTF.

The chain couples TRBV28 to TRBJ2-7; TRBD1 matches 8 bases. After removal of 6 bases from V and 4 bases from J, the junction contained 14 bases not matched to a gene. Germline lookup yields CDR1 MDHEN and CDR2 SYDVKM. The CDR3 runs to 16 residues. As DNA, the CDR3 is TGTGCCAGCAGCCCTCCCCGTGGACAGGGTGCGTACGAGCAGTACTTC. Protein sequence: CASSPPRGQGAYEQYF.

A few counts support this clone. The V and J genes are TRBV13 and TRBJ2-3, with 11 positions matching TRBD1. The CDR3 sequence is 16 residues long. The V gene end was trimmed by 4 bases and the J gene end by 4 bases; junction bases not matched to a gene: 7. Per the germline V gene, CDR1 is PRHDT and CDR2 is FYEKMQ (reference sequence). DNA of the CDR3: TGTGCCAGCAGCTATACGGGACAGGGGGTGGCAGATACGCAGTATTTT. Translating it yields CASSYTGQGVADTQYF. Full variable domain (remainder filled in from reference TRBV13 and TRBJ2-3): AAGVIQSPRHLIKEKRETATLKCYPIPRHDTVYWYQQGPGQDPQFLISFYEKMQSDKGSIPDRFSAQQFSDYHSELNMSSLELGDSALYFCASSYTGQGVADTQYFGPGTRLTVL.

This chain connects TRBV11-2 to TRBJ2-7; D is unclear. Trimming removed 3 bases at V and 3 bases at J, with 9 bases between. This CDR3 has 13 amino acids. Germline CDR1 is SGHAT and CDR2 is FQNNGV. In nucleotides, the CDR3 is TGTGCCAGCAGCTTCTCGTCAGACTACGAGCAGTACTTC. Its protein is CASSFSSDYEQYF.

The chain employs TRBV2 and TRBJ2-2; 11 nucleotides agree with TRBD1. The ends lost 9 bases at V and 1 base at J; junction bases unmatched: 1. Germline-derived CDR1 and CDR2 are SNHLY and FYNNEI. The CDR3 loop spans 14 amino acids. In DNA form, the CDR3 reads TGTGCCAGGGGACAGGGGGGGAACACCGGGGAGCTGTTTTTT. It translates to CARGQGGNTGELFF.

The chain recombines TRBV24-1 with TRBJ2-3; no clear D. The CDR3 spans 16 residues. Trimming pared 4 bases from V and 2 bases from J, leaving 15 bases between. Looked up from germline, CDR1 is KGHDR and CDR2 is SFDVKD. In nucleotides, the CDR3 is TGTGCCACCAGTGAATTTCCCGCTAGGAACACAGATACGCAGTATTTT. This encodes CATSEFPARNTDTQYF.

This sequence joins TRBV6-5 and TRBJ1-4, with 10 bases fitting TRBD1. Germline assignment: CDR1 MNHEY and CDR2 SVGAGI. This CDR3 region has 15 residues. The V and J ends lost 6 bases and 3 bases, in that order; junction bases with no gene match: 4. CDR3 sequence reads: CASRTGGLANEKLFF. CDR3 sequence (DNA): TGTGCCAGCAGGACAGGGGGCTTGGCTAATGAAAAACTGTTTTTT.

This clone was recorded a few times. This chain uses TRBV7-9 with TRBJ1-3, with D tentatively TRBD1 (6 bases). The CDR3 sequence is 14 residues long. V was trimmed by 3 bases and J by 4 bases, leaving 10 bases between them. Germline V gene sequence: CDR1 SEHNR, CDR2 FQNEAQ (reference sequence). The CDR3 DNA reads as TGTGCCAGCAGCTTTACAGGGTCCGGAAACACCATATATTTT. Amino acids: CASSFTGSGNTIYF. Combining the CDR3 with reference TRBV7-9 and TRBJ1-3 gives the whole variable domain DTGVSQNPRHKITKRGQNVTFRCDPISEHNRLYWYRQTLGQGPEFLTYFQNEAQLEKSRLLSDRFSAERPKGSFSTLEIQRTEQGDSAMYLCASSFTGSGNTIYFGEGSWLTVV.

This clone was recorded a few times. The chain carries TRBV5-1 and TRBJ2-3; 8 bases fit TRBD2. J was trimmed by 4 bases and V by 4 bases; bases with no gene match: 14. In germline, CDR1 is SGHRS, CDR2 YFSETQ. CDR3 length equals 17 residues. The CDR3 reads CASSPRSWSGGPDTQYF. CDR3 DNA sequence: TGCGCCAGCAGCCCCCGCTCCTGGTCGGGGGGGCCAGATACGCAGTATTTT.

The genes are TRBV4-2 and TRBJ2-2; unclear D gene. The V end was cut by 1 base, the J end by 2 bases, with 11 bases between. The CDR3 has 16 residues. Germline V gene sequence: CDR1 LGHNA, CDR2 YNFKEQ. The CDR3 sequence is CASSQGVAENTGELFF. DNA for the CDR3: TGTGCCAGCAGCCAAGGTGTGGCCGAAAACACCGGGGAGCTGTTTTTT.

V is TRBV2 and J is TRBJ2-7; D is unclear. Trimming removed 4 bases at V and 7 bases at J, with 11 bases between. The germline V gene has CDR1 SNHLY and CDR2 FYNNEI. This CDR3 contains 12 residues. CDR3 in amino acids: CASSVLGREQYF. The CDR3 DNA sequence: TGTGCCAGCAGTGTTCTGGGCAGGGAGCAGTACTTC. Variable domain in full (rest from reference TRBV2 and TRBJ2-7): EPEVTQTPSHQVTQMGQEVILRCVPISNHLYFYWYRQILGQKVEFLVSFYNNEISEKSEIFDDQFSVERPDGSNFTLKIRSTKLEDSAMYFCASSVLGREQYFGPGTRLTVT.

V usage is TRBV6-1 and J usage is TRBJ1-3; D is perhaps TRBD1 (5 bases). The V gene lost 2 bases and the J gene lost 4 bases, with 9 bases spanning the gap. Germline V CDR1 and CDR2: MNHNS, SASEGT. The CDR3 has 14 amino acids. The CDR3 loop is CASSEQGLGNTIYF. The CDR3 coding sequence is TGTGCCAGCAGTGAACAGGGCCTCGGAAACACCATATATTTT.

J is TRBJ2-2 and V is TRBV5-1; 8 positions match TRBD2. This CDR3 spans 15 amino acids. V lost 0 bases to trimming and J lost 6 bases; unmatched junction nucleotides: 4. Germline CDR1 is SGHRS and CDR2 is YFSETQ. In DNA, the CDR3 is TGCGCCAGCAGCTTGGCCGCGGGGGGATCCGGGGAGCTGTTTTTT. Its translation is CASSLAAGGSGELFF. Full variable domain (remainder filled in from reference TRBV5-1 and TRBJ2-2): KAGVTQTPRYLIKTRGQQVTLSCSPISGHRSVSWYQQTPGQGLQFLFEYFSETQRNKGNFPGRFSGRQFSNSRSEMNVSTLELGDSALYLCASSLAAGGSGELFFGEGSRLTVL.

The V call is TRBV9, the J call TRBJ2-7; 10 nucleotides line up with TRBD1. The J segment lost 6 bases and the V segment lost 4 bases, leaving 7 bases of the junction unmatched. From germline, CDR1 is SGDLS and CDR2 YYNGEE. This CDR3 region has 14 residues. CDR3 in DNA: TGTGCCAGCAGCATACGGGACAGGGGCTTCGAGCAGTACTTC. It translates to CASSIRDRGFEQYF.

This clone was counted once. This rearrangement joins TRBV19 to TRBJ2-7, with D possibly being TRBD1 (6 bases). CDR3 length: 14 residues. Germline assignment: CDR1 LNHDA and CDR2 SQIVND (reference sequence). V gave up 3 bases and J gave up 7 bases, with 16 bases separating them. CDR3 nucleotide sequence: TGTGCCAGTAGTATGACGACAGGTTTGGGGGAGCAGTACTTC. This sequence encodes CASSMTTGLGEQYF.

The chain joins TRBV27 to TRBJ1-1; maybe TRBD1 (5 bases). The CDR3 spans 13 residues. In germline, CDR1 is MNHEY, CDR2 SMNVEV (reference sequence). V was clipped by 7 bases and J by 4 bases, with 13 bases between them. The CDR3 coding sequence is TGTGCCAGCACCCACCCAGGGATCACTGAAGCTTTCTTT. Its protein product is CASTHPGITEAFF.